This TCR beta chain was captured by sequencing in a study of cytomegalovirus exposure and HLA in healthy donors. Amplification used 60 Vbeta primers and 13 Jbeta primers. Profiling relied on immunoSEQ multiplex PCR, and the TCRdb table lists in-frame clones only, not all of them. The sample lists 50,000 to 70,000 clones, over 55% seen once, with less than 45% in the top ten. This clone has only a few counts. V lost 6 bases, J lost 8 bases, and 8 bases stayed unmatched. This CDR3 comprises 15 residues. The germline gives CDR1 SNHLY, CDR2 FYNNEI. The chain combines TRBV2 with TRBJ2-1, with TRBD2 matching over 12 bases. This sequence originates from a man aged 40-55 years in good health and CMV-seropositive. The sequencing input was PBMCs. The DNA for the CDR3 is TGTGCCAGCAGGCCGACTAGCGGGGGAGTGGATGAGCAGTTCTTC. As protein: CASRPTSGGVDEQFF.